This entry is about one TCR beta chain. There are many counts of this clonotype. The antigen it recognizes is unknown. Base qualities are not at hand, and no much larger clone is one base apart. The data were taken from a study of patients and donors after allogeneic stem cell transplantation (TCRdb year 2020). Library preparation used RT-PCR. Reads for this sample came from a NextSeq 550. TCRdb itself trimmed the public reads at Q25 with fastp, ran MiXCR and retained productive beta chains. When rows share a CDR3 protein, they turn into one entry using the most common DNA and genes. The sample table contains 150,000 to 200,000 distinct CDR3 sequences; only one count was recorded for roughly 24% of them. 26% of the sample belongs to the ten largest clones. The receptor was isolated from a human donor who was either an allogeneic HSCT recipient or a stem cell or donor lymphocyte infusion donor (not recorded which). It is not recorded whose cells these are; they may come from a transplant donor. Sequenced sample: blood, either unsorted or a sorted T cell fraction (not recorded which).

The CDR3 protein: CASSAGTWVTEAFF. The nucleotide sequence is TGTGCCAGCAGCGCCGGGACTTGGGTGACTGAAGCTTTCTTT. The V gene is TRBV7-2 and the J gene is TRBJ1-1, with TRBD1 tentatively as D gene (5 bases match). There are 14 amino acids in the CDR3, from cysteine to phenylalanine inclusive. Left in the record is the CDR3 DNA by itself, 42 bases read in frame from the first base. V and J lose 5 bases and 5 bases, and a span of 15 bases separates them. From a lookup of the germline V gene, CDR1 and CDR2 are SGHTA and FQGNSA.